The next 21 T cell receptor beta chains were all read from a single sample in a study of vaccination effects on CD4 cells after COVID-19. Before sequencing took place, the ViraFEST assay used viral peptide pools to expand antigen-specific CD4+ T cells. At the end of less than 12 days of culture, CD4+ T cells were isolated. BNT162b2 vaccine or mRNA-1273 vaccine was given to participants in two doses. For these receptors, no antigen is known. The assay was immunoSEQ multiplex PCR, and TCRdb's table has in-frame clones only and misses some. The top ten hold 0.8% to 1% of the sample, which has tens of thousands of clones, about 80% seen once. Material: CD4+ T cells from PBMCs cultured with HCoV-OC43 spike peptides, obtained after COVID-19 vaccination. Subset meaning: HCoV-OC43 spike overlapping peptide pool stimulation. Every receptor here comes from a human donor who received a COVID-19 vaccine.

The DNA for the CDR3 is TGTGCCAGCAGCTTAGGCACGGGTTTCTTTCGAGGAGGCTACACCTTC. It codes for CASSLGTGFFRGGYTF. V usage is TRBV7-8 and J usage is TRBJ1-2; D remains ambiguous. V dropped 1 base and J dropped 8 bases, with 20 bases sitting between them. The CDR3 spans 16 residues. CDR1 SGHVS and CDR2 FQNEAQ come from the germline V gene.

This clone was recorded a few times. The V call is TRBV6-5, the J call TRBJ1-5; D is unresolved. The ends were cut back, 5 bases at V and 5 bases at J, with 10 bases in the middle. CDR1 is MNHEY, CDR2 SVGAGI, per germline. The length of the CDR3 is 13 residues. CDR3 loop: CASSTSGDQPQHF. In DNA form, the CDR3 reads TGTGCCAGCAGTACCAGCGGGGATCAGCCCCAGCATTTT.

The rearrangement uses TRBV10-2 and TRBJ2-7, with D hard to call. Trimming pared 6 bases from V and 6 bases from J, leaving 18 bases between. This CDR3 spans 14 amino acids. Germline loops: CDR1 WSHSY, CDR2 SAAADI. The CDR3 region is CASRDLNMPGEQYV. As DNA, the CDR3 is TGCGCCAGCAGGGACCTCAACATGCCGGGCGAGCAGTACGTC.

This chain uses TRBV6-6 with TRBJ2-7; possibly TRBD1 for D (7 bases). CDR3 size: 13 residues. Looked up from germline, CDR1 is MNHNY and CDR2 is SVGAGI (reference sequence). The germline V and J ends were trimmed by 5 bases and 3 bases, with 11 bases remaining between them. CDR3 loop: CASSAGQSYEQYV. The DNA of the CDR3 is TGTGCCAGCAGTGCGGGACAGAGCTACGAGCAGTACGTC.

The chain uses TRBV6-5 and TRBJ1-3; no definite D call. The CDR3 covers 13 residues. V dropped 2 bases and J dropped 0 bases, with 2 bases sitting between them. Per the germline V gene, CDR1 is MNHEY and CDR2 is SVGAGI. The CDR3 bases are TGTGCCAGCAGTTACAGCTCTGGAAACACCATATATTTT. Its protein is CASSYSSGNTIYF.

With regard to this clone: Sequence at one end of the junction differs from germline and may be a read error. The J gene is TRBJ1-2, the V gene TRBV4-2; TRBD1 is a possible D gene (5 bases). CDR3 length equals 14 residues. Germline CDR1 and CDR2: LGHNA and YNFKEQ. The DNA for the CDR3 is TGTGCCAGCAGCCAAGATGGGGCGACAGCGCAAAGGCCCTTC. Amino acid sequence: CASSQDGATAQRPF.

This chain uses TRBV7-3 with TRBJ2-1; TRBD2 matches 7 bases. The CDR3 runs 15 residues. V shed 3 bases and J 8 bases; nucleotides not matched to a gene: 10. CDR1 is SGHTA and CDR2 is FQGTGA in the germline V gene. As DNA, the CDR3 is TGTGCCAGCAGCTTTTCCGAAACTGGGGGGGATGAGCAGTTCTTC. It is translated as CASSFSETGGDEQFF.

J is TRBJ1-4 and V is TRBV19, with a possible D match to TRBD1 (6 bases). V lost 8 bases and J 2 bases, leaving 15 bases between the germline ends. The CDR3 length is 15 residues. CDR1 and CDR2 from the germline V gene are LNHDA and SQIVND (reference sequence). The chain's CDR3 is CASSGQRLTNEKLFF. As DNA, the CDR3 is TGTGCCAGTTCGGGACAAAGATTGACTAATGAAAAACTGTTTTTT.

The genes are TRBV10-3 and TRBJ2-5; no firm D call. Trimming cost V 3 bases and J 4 bases, with 3 bases left between them. Germline CDR1 ENHRY, CDR2 SYGVKD. The CDR3 runs to 11 residues. This CDR3 is CAISDGETQYF. CDR3 bases: TGTGCCATCAGTGACGGAGAGACCCAGTACTTC.

This chain links TRBV7-3 with TRBJ2-1; D is possibly TRBD2 (5 bases). The CDR3 is made up of 15 amino acids. CDR1 and CDR2 (germline): SGHTA, FQGTGA. Trimming removed 5 bases at V and 3 bases at J, with 14 bases between. The CDR3 nucleotides are TGTGCCAGCAGCCTGGTGTTCGGAGGCTACAATGAGCAGTTCTTC. It translates to CASSLVFGGYNEQFF.

The table lists this clone with a count of one. This sequence joins TRBV5-1 and TRBJ2-5; no clear D. Trimming took 6 bases from V and 1 from J, leaving 16 bases between them. The CDR3 is 15 amino acids. Germline loops: CDR1 SGHRS, CDR2 YFSETQ. As DNA, the CDR3 is TGCGCCAGCACCCTCCCATGGGGTACCCAAGAGACCCAGTACTTC. Translated, it gives CASTLPWGTQETQYF.

The genes are TRBV10-3 and TRBJ1-5; a weak D match, TRBD1 (5 bases). CDR3 size: 13 residues. Germline V CDR1 and CDR2: ENHRY, SYGVKD. Trimming stripped 6 bases from V and 7 bases from J, with 13 bases between. Here the CDR3 DNA reads TGTGCCATCAGGGGGACGGAGGGGCAGCCCCAGCATTTT. Residues: CAIRGTEGQPQHF.

The V call is TRBV6-2 or TRBV6-3, the J call TRBJ2-1; 8 bases fit TRBD1. Germline V gene data show CDR1 as MNHEY and CDR2 as SVGEGT. The CDR3 has 15 amino acids. The ends lost 6 bases at V and 8 bases at J; junction bases unmatched: 12. For the CDR3, the DNA is TGTGCCAGCAGCCTAGACAGGGGTGAGACGGATGAGCAGTTCTTC. Encoded protein: CASSLDRGETDEQFF.

J is TRBJ1-6 and V is TRBV3-1 (or the pseudogene TRBV3-2), with D unclear. Germline loops: CDR1 LGHDT, CDR2 YNNKEL (reference sequence). The V gene lost 1 base and the J gene lost 7 bases, with 5 bases spanning the gap. The CDR3 is 13 residues long. As DNA, the CDR3 is TGTGCCAGCAGCCAAGTGACGAATTCACCCCTCCACTTT. Protein product: CASSQVTNSPLHF.

The V and J genes are TRBV18 and TRBJ2-2; D gene ambiguous. The CDR3 totals 14 residues. Germline V gene sequence: CDR1 KGHSH, CDR2 LQKENI. Trimming removed 5 bases at V and 0 bases at J, with 7 bases between. CDR3 protein: CASSMIANTGELFF. The CDR3 nucleotides are TGTGCCAGCTCAATGATCGCGAACACCGGGGAGCTGTTTTTT. The full variable domain, completed using reference TRBV18 and TRBJ2-2, is NAGVMQNPRHLVRRRGQEARLRCSPMKGHSHVYWYRQLPEEGLKFMVYLQKENIIDESGMPKERFSAEFPKEGPSILRIQQVVRGDSAAYFCASSMIANTGELFFGEGSRLTVL.

The genes are TRBV19 and TRBJ2-3; 11 nucleotides match TRBD2. CDR1 LNHDA and CDR2 SQIVND come from the germline V gene (reference sequence). Losses at the gene ends were 3 bases for V and 5 bases for J; bases not matched to a gene: 13. The CDR3 extends over 18 amino acids. The CDR3: CASSMVQSLAGGRDTQYF. The CDR3 DNA follows: TGTGCCAGTAGTATGGTACAATCCCTAGCGGGGGGAAGAGATACGCAGTATTTT.

The chain has TRBV29-1 and TRBJ1-4, with 11 bases that match TRBD1. CDR1 SQVTM and CDR2 ANQGSEA come from the germline V gene. V shed 1 base and J 8 bases; nucleotides not matched to a gene: 9. CDR3 length equals 16 residues. The DNA of the CDR3 is TGCAGCGTTGAAGGGGGCGGACAGGGGGCGTACGAAAAACTGTTTTTT. Translation gives CSVEGGGQGAYEKLFF.

V is TRBV6-2 or TRBV6-3 and J is TRBJ2-7, with D unclear. Deletions cut 4 bases from V and 2 bases from J, with 18 bases between. The CDR3 has 16 amino acids. Looked up from germline, CDR1 is MNHEY and CDR2 is SVGEGT. CDR3 coding DNA: TGTGCCAGCAGTTTGGTCGGTCAGCCCCCCACCTACGAGCAGTACGTC. Its translation is CASSLVGQPPTYEQYV.

The chain is built from TRBV7-3 and TRBJ2-3; D assignment may be TRBD1 or TRBD2 (6 bases each). Per germline, CDR1 SGHTA and CDR2 FQGTGA. The V end was cut by 2 bases, the J end by 5 bases, with 14 bases between. The CDR3 extends over 15 amino acids. The CDR3 is CASSLGGRNLDTQYF. In DNA form, the CDR3 reads TGTGCCAGCAGCTTAGGGGGGCGCAATCTAGATACGCAGTATTTT.

This clone was observed a single time. The chain employs TRBV11-2 and TRBJ2-7, with 7 bases matching TRBD1. The V and J ends lost 5 bases and 2 bases, in that order; junction bases with no gene match: 6. CDR3 size: 14 residues. CDR1 is SGHAT and CDR2 is FQNNGV in the germline V gene. Here the CDR3 DNA reads TGTGCCAGCAGCCCCCGGACAGGACCCTACGAGCAGTACGTC. Protein sequence: CASSPRTGPYEQYV.

This clone has just a few counts. The chain combines TRBV3-1 (or the pseudogene TRBV3-2) with TRBJ1-3, with D hard to call. Germline-derived CDR1 and CDR2 are LGHDT and YNNKEL (reference sequence). The CDR3 has 15 amino acids. V was trimmed by 2 bases and J by 7 bases, leaving 15 bases between them. CDR3 loop: CASSQSGVEANTIYF. CDR3 in DNA: TGTGCCAGCAGCCAATCCGGGGTGGAAGCCAACACCATATATTTT.